This TCR beta chain was sequenced for a study of blood T cells in healthy people across ages. In germline, CDR1 is SGHTA, CDR2 FQGNSA. CDR3 length: 16 amino acids. The ends lost 0 bases at V and 5 bases at J; junction bases unmatched: 8. The use of a sample-barcoded 5' primer and a J-beta primer mix characterized a second PCR of 7 to 11 cycles. Each CDR3 protein is one row after TCRdb ran MiXCR on the 5' RACE reads. Counted here are under 2,000,000 distinct CDR3 sequences, 49% occurring once; the ten biggest clones make up about 2.1%. Findings of the study overall: Diversity of TCR beta per million T cells declined in a roughly linear way with age.

Turning to this clonotype: Its target is not known.

This chain links TRBV7-2 with TRBJ2-5, with TRBD2 identical over 8 bases. This TCR derives from a middle-aged woman in good health. Sequencing input: blood. CDR3 protein: CASSLASGLVGETQYF. The DNA of the CDR3 is TGTGCCAGCAGCTTAGCTTCGGGACTAGTCGGGGAGACCCAGTACTTC.